These T cell receptor beta chains were read from a single sample in a study of Ad26.COV2.S vaccination and SARS-CoV-2 variants. The data were produced by immunoSEQ multiplex PCR, yet TCRdb's version contains in-frame clones alone and is incomplete. The data show hundreds of thousands of clones, roughly 90% seen once. The source material was peripheral blood, sampled in a trial of Ad26.COV2.S vaccine versus placebo. These receptors all come from a person aged 18-60 years who received the Ad26.COV2.S COVID-19 vaccine or a placebo. The CDR3 runs from the conserved cysteine through the conserved F or W. D genes are given only for firm matches. Clone sizes are given selectively: once, few, many, or a class where the clone is expanded.

J: TRBJ2-5; size: once; D: TRBD1; V: TRBV30; CDR3: CAWSAYYNPGTGQETQYF; DNA: TGTGCCTGGAGTGCTTACTACAACCCCGGGACAGGACAAGAGACCCAGTACTTC
J: TRBJ2-7; size: .; D: TRBD1; V: TRBV12-5; CDR3: CASGRQGSSYEQYF; DNA: TGTGCTAGTGGCCGACAGGGGTCCTCCTACGAGCAGTACTTC
J: TRBJ1-1; size: .; D: .; V: TRBV4-3; CDR3: CASSQGGMTEAFF; DNA: TGCGCCAGCAGCCAGGGGGGGATGACTGAAGCTTTCTTT
J: TRBJ1-2; size: once; D: TRBD1; V: TRBV18; CDR3: CASSPAGGTFYGYTF; DNA: TGTGCCAGCTCACCGGCAGGGGGGACCTTCTATGGCTACACCTTC
J: TRBJ1-2; size: .; D: TRBD1; V: TRBV19; CDR3: CASRQGQGNYGYTF; DNA: TGTGCCAGTAGACAGGGACAGGGGAACTATGGCTACACCTTC
J: TRBJ2-1; size: .; D: .; V: TRBV12-3/TRBV12-4; CDR3: CASSLMYEQFF; DNA: TGTGCCAGCAGTTTAATGTATGAGCAGTTCTTC
J: TRBJ1-4; size: .; D: .; V: TRBV19; CDR3: CASSIGRGGEKLFF; DNA: TGTGCCAGTAGTATCGGCAGGGGAGGTGAAAAACTGTTTTTT
J: TRBJ2-3; size: .; D: TRBD2; V: TRBV7-2; CDR3: CASSLTAGVGADTQYF; DNA: TGTGCCAGCAGTCTTACCGCGGGAGTGGGTGCGGATACGCAGTATTTT
J: TRBJ1-6; size: .; D: .; V: TRBV5-1; CDR3: CASSLQGSNSPLHF; DNA: TGCGCCAGCAGCTTACAGGGTAGTAATTCACCCCTCCACTTT
J: TRBJ2-2; size: once; D: .; V: TRBV28; CDR3: CASSRRELFF; DNA: TGTGCCAGCAGTCGTCGGGAGCTGTTTTTT
J: TRBJ2-2; size: .; D: .; V: TRBV21-1; CDR3: CAGGGQRNTGELFF; DNA: TGTGCCGGCGGTGGGCAGCGAAACACCGGGGAGCTGTTTTTT
J: TRBJ1-1; size: .; D: TRBD1; V: TRBV27; CDR3: CASKQGAGWDTEAFF; DNA: TGTGCCAGCAAGCAGGGGGCTGGTTGGGACACTGAAGCTTTCTTT